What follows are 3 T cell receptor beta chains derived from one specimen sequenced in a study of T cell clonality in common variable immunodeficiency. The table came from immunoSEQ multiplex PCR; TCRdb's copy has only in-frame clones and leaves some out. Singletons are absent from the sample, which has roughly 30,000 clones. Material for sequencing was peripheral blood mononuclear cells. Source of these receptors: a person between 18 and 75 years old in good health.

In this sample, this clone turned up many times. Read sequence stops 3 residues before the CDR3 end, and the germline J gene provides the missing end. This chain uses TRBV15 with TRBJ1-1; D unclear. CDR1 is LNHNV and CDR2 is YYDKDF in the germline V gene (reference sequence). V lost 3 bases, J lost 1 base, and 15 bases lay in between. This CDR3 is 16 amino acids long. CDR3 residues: CATSRTRAGPNTEAFF. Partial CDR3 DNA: TGTGCCACCAGCAGGACTCGGGCGGGCCCGAACACTGAA.

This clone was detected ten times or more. The CDR3 bases that were read are TGTGCCAGCAGTGACTCCACTGGGGCCAACGTC. Its protein is CASSDSTGANV. The whole CDR3 protein is CASSDSTGANVLTF. The V and J genes are TRBV6-4 and TRBJ2-6; D is unresolved. With the read ending 3 residues before the CDR3 end, the germline J gene is used to fill in that end. This CDR3 spans 14 amino acids. Germline loops: CDR1 MRHNA, CDR2 SNTAGT. With 0 bases removed from V and 2 bases from J, the gap between germline ends came to 2 bases.

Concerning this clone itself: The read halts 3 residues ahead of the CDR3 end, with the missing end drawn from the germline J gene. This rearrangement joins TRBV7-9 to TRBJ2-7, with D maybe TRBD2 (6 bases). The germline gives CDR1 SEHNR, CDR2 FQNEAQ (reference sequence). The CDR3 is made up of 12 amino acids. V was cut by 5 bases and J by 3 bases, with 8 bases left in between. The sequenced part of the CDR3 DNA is TGTGCCAGCAGCGCCGGGGGCTACGAG. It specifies CASSAGGYE. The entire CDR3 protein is CASSAGGYEQYF.